This T cell receptor (beta chain) derives from a study of response to subunit inactivated influenza vaccine. TCRdb itself ran the RT-PCR reads through MiXCR, one entry per CDR3 protein. The sample has more than 500,000 distinct CDR3 sequences, approximately 10% seen once; the top ten hold 8% to 13%. The germline V and J ends were trimmed by 0 bases and 2 bases, with 17 bases remaining between them. This CDR3 has 17 residues. The sample also formed part of further work on T cells expressing NK-cell markers. From that second work: The authors made TCR beta cDNA libraries by 5'RACE template switching. This switching added a universal primer site and UMIs.

The J gene is TRBJ2-7, the V gene TRBV23-1, with D possibly TRBD1 on 6 matching bases. TRBV23-1 is an ORF, with its function uncertain. The sample here was PBMCs from blood, taken on the day of vaccination. This TCR came from a middle-aged man who received an inactivated influenza vaccine. The CDR3 loop is CASSQSGIQGHPYEQYF. The DNA for the CDR3 is TGCGCCAGCAGTCAATCGGGGATACAGGGACACCCCTACGAGCAGTACTTC.